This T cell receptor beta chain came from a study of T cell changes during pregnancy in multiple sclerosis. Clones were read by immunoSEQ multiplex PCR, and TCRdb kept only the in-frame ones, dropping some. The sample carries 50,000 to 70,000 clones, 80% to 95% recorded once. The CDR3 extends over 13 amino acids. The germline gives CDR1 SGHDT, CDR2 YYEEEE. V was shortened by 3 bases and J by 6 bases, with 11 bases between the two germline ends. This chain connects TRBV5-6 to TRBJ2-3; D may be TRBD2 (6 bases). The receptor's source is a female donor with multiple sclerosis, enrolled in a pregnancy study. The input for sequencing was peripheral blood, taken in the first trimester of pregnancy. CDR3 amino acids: CASSSVGTDTQYF. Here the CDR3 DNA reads TGTGCCAGCAGCTCGGTGGGGACTGATACGCAGTATTTT.